A selection of T cell receptor beta chains follows, all from one sample in a study of long-term antiretroviral therapy in people with HIV. Using immunoSEQ multiplex PCR, the repertoire was profiled, and TCRdb retains in-frame clones only, with some absent. The sample carries 20,000 to 25,000 clones, almost 95% recorded once. This specimen was unsorted PBMCs, taken 4.4 years after starting antiretroviral therapy. The receptor set was obtained from a woman between 45 and 60 years old with HIV. CDR3s include the opening cysteine and the closing phenylalanine or tryptophan. The D gene is left open where the match is weak. The size field is filled for only some rows; it gives once, few, many or a size class.

NA,TRBJ1-4,TRBV25-1,TRBD1,CASSGDREELFF,TGTGCCAGCAGTGGAGACAGGGAAGAACTGTTTTTT
NA,TRBJ2-1,TRBV27,TRBD2,CASSLYSGGAYNEQFF,TGTGCCAGCAGTTTATATAGCGGGGGGGCCTACAATGAGCAGTTCTTC
NA,TRBJ2-7,TRBV27,TRBD1,CASSWDRGYEQYF,TGTGCCAGCAGTTGGGACAGGGGCTACGAGCAGTACTTC
NA,TRBJ2-7,TRBV7-9,TRBD2,CASSFGGGSSYEQYF,TGTGCCAGCAGCTTCGGCGGGGGGAGCTCCTACGAGCAGTACTTC
NA,TRBJ2-3,TRBV29-1,TRBD1,CSVVRDRDSYTQYF,TGCAGCGTTGTCCGGGACAGGGATTCTTATACGCAGTATTTT
few,TRBJ2-1,TRBV7-6,NA,CASSPTTGPYSNEQFF,TGTGCCAGCAGCCCAACGACAGGACCCTACTCCAATGAGCAGTTCTTC
once,TRBJ2-3,TRBV11-2,NA,CASSLSGGLTDTQYF,TGTGCCAGCAGCTTGTCGGGCGGCCTCACAGATACGCAGTATTTT
once,TRBJ2-2,TRBV4-3,TRBD2,CASSPRGTSGAPNTGELFF,TGCGCCAGCAGCCCACGGGGGACTAGCGGGGCACCCAACACCGGGGAGCTGTTTTTT
NA,TRBJ2-3,TRBV9,TRBD2,CASSSTSNIPTDTQYF,TGTGCCAGCAGCTCGACTAGCAATATCCCCACAGATACGCAGTATTTT
few,TRBJ1-2,TRBV6-1,NA,CASSEMETFYGYTF,TGTGCCAGCAGCGAAATGGAGACTTTCTATGGCTACACCTTC
NA,TRBJ2-5,TRBV11-1,NA,CASSFGRYGGETQYF,TGTGCCAGCAGTTTTGGACGTTATGGGGGAGAGACCCAGTACTTC
NA,TRBJ1-3,TRBV5-1,NA,CASRLGGEGSGNTIYF,TGCGCCAGCCGACTTGGGGGAGAGGGCTCTGGAAACACCATATATTTT
NA,TRBJ2-5,TRBV29-1,NA,CSALGEAETQYF,TGCAGCGCACTGGGGGAGGCAGAGACCCAGTACTTC
NA,TRBJ2-2,TRBV5-1,NA,CASSLGLTVGELFF,TGCGCCAGCAGCTTGGGTCTTACGGTCGGGGAGCTGTTTTTT
NA,TRBJ2-5,TRBV30,TRBD1,CAWSVSGQGEETQYF,TGTGCCTGGAGTGTATCGGGACAGGGGGAAGAGACCCAGTACTTC
NA,TRBJ2-2,TRBV30,NA,CAWKAGANTGELFF,TGTGCCTGGAAGGCCGGTGCGAACACCGGGGAGCTGTTTTTT
NA,TRBJ2-7,TRBV2,TRBD1,CASRRDRESSYEQYF,TGTGCCAGCAGGCGGGACAGGGAGTCGTCCTACGAGCAGTACTTC
NA,TRBJ1-2,TRBV7-9,NA,CASSLSDYGYTF,TGTGCCAGCAGCTTAAGTGACTATGGCTACACCTTC
few,TRBJ1-6,TRBV2,NA,CASSVSGDSPLHF,TGTGCCAGCAGTGTGTCTGGGGATTCACCCCTCCACTTT